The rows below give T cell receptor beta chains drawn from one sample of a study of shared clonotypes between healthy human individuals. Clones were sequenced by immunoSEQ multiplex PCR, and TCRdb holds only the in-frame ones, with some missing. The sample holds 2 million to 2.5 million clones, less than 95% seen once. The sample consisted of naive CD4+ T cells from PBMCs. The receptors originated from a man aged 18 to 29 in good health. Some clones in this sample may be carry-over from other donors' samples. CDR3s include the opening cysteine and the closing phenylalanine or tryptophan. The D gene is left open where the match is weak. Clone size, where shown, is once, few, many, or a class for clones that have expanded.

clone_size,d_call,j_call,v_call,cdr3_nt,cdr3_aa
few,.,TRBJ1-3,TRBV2,TGTGCCAGCAGTGAGGCAGGGGTCGGAAACACCATATATTTT,CASSEAGVGNTIYF
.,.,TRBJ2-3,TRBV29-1,TGCAGCGTTGTGTTCGGGGGGCGAGGAAATACGCAGTATTTT,CSVVFGGRGNTQYF
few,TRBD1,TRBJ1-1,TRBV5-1,TGCGCCAGCAGCGAACAGGGGGAGAACACTGAAGCTTTCTTT,CASSEQGENTEAFF
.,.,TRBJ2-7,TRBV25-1,TGTGCCAGCAGTGAATTCGGACAGACCTACGAGCAGTACTTC,CASSEFGQTYEQYF
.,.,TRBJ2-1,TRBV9,TGTGCCAGCAGCTCTCGAAGAGCTGGAGCCTACAATGAGCAGTTCTTC,CASSSRRAGAYNEQFF
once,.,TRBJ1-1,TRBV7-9,TGTGCCAGCGAACTGAACGCTGAAGCTTTCTTT,CASELNAEAFF
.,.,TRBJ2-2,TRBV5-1,TGCGCCAGCAGCTTGGAGGGGAGGCCGAACACCGGGGAGCTGTTTTTT,CASSLEGRPNTGELFF
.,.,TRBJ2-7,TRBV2,TGTGCCCTCGGACAGATCTCCTACGAGCAGTACTTC,CALGQISYEQYF
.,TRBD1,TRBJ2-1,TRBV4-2,TGTGCCAGCAGCCACCATCGACAGGGGGCAACGCGCAATGAGCAGTTCTTC,CASSHHRQGATRNEQFF
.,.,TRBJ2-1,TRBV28,TGTGCCAGCAGTTTCAGGGGTTCCTACAATGAGCAGTTCTTC,CASSFRGSYNEQFF
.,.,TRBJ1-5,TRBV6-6,TGTGCCAGCAGTGGTTCAAGGCAGCCCCAGCATTTT,CASSGSRQPQHF
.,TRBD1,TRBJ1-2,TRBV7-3,TGTGCCAGCCGACCACAGGGGCCGGCTGGCTACACCTTC,CASRPQGPAGYTF
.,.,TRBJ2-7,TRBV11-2,TGTGCCAGCAGCCTCAACCTGGGATCAATGCCGGACGAGCAGTACTTC,CASSLNLGSMPDEQYF
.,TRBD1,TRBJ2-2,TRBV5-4,TGTGCCAGCAGCTCCGGGACAGGGGGAGCCGGGGAGCTGTTTTTT,CASSSGTGGAGELFF
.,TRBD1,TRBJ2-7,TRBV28,TGTGCCAGCAGTTTAGGGCCAGGGGGCTGGTACGAGCAGTACTTC,CASSLGPGGWYEQYF
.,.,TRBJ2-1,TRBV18,TGTGCCAGCTCACCTCAGGGAGGCTCCTACAATGAGCAGTTCTTC,CASSPQGGSYNEQFF
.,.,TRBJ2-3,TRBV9,TGTGCCAGCAGTCGGGCGGGTTTGGGTACGCAGTATTTT,CASSRAGLGTQYF
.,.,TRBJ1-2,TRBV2,TGTGCCAGTGATGGGACGAGAGGTAACTATGGCTACACCTTC,CASDGTRGNYGYTF
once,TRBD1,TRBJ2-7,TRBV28,TGTGCCAGCAGTCAAGAAAGACAGGGGGCCAGCGAGCAGTACTTC,CASSQERQGASEQYF
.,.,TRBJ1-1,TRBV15,TGTGCCACCAGCAGAGATAAGGGTCGGACTGAAGCTTTCTTT,CATSRDKGRTEAFF